Below, 9 T cell receptor beta chains from the same sample are listed, as sequenced in a study of PD-L1 blockade in urothelial cancer. Time point reported: pretreatment peripheral blood. Only in-frame clones appear in the TCRdb table, and some are missing; sequencing was by immunoSEQ multiplex PCR. The sample has 55,000 to 80,000 clones; 81% are singletons. The material sequenced was PBMCs, taken around atezolizumab (anti-PD-L1) treatment. These receptors all stem from a man between 65 and 85 years old with urothelial cancer.

J is TRBJ2-7 and V is TRBV5-5, with 8 bases that match TRBD2. Trimming removed 3 bases from V and 0 bases from J; junction bases left unmatched: 8. Germline CDR1 SGHKS, CDR2 YYEKEE (reference sequence). The CDR3 contains 16 residues. CDR3 nucleotides: TGTGCCAGCAGCTCTCGTAGCGGGAACACCTCCTACGAGCAGTACTTC. Encoded protein: CASSSRSGNTSYEQYF.

The chain recombines TRBV28 with TRBJ1-1; D remains ambiguous. CDR1 and CDR2 (germline): MDHEN, SYDVKM. The CDR3 has 12 amino acids. The V gene lost 6 bases and the J gene lost 5 bases, with 10 bases spanning the gap. The CDR3 sequence: CASSPRRTEAFF. The CDR3 bases are TGTGCCAGCAGCCCCAGGCGTACTGAAGCTTTCTTT.

V is TRBV2 and J is TRBJ2-1, with TRBD2 matching 8 bases. V was pared by 2 bases and J by 0 bases, with 3 bases of the junction left unmatched. From germline, CDR1 is SNHLY and CDR2 FYNNEI. The CDR3 extends over 16 amino acids. The DNA of the CDR3 is TGTGCCAGCAGTGAACTGGGACTAGTCTCCTACAATGAGCAGTTCTTC. Protein sequence: CASSELGLVSYNEQFF. Full variable domain (remainder filled in from reference TRBV2 and TRBJ2-1): EPEVTQTPSHQVTQMGQEVILRCVPISNHLYFYWYRQILGQKVEFLVSFYNNEISEKSEIFDDQFSVERPDGSNFTLKIRSTKLEDSAMYFCASSELGLVSYNEQFFGPGTRLTVL.

The chain links TRBV5-1 to TRBJ2-5; D unclear. With 0 bases removed from V and 4 bases from J, the gap between germline ends came to 10 bases. From germline, CDR1 is SGHRS and CDR2 YFSETQ. The CDR3 loop spans 14 amino acids. The CDR3 DNA reads TGCGCCAGCAGCTTGGCCCGCTACGGAGAGACCCAGTACTTC. It codes for CASSLARYGETQYF.

The CDR3 bases are TGCGCCAGCAGCCCTAGCGGGAGGGTTTCCGGGGAGCTGTTTTTT. Protein: CASSPSGRVSGELFF. The rearrangement links TRBV5-1 to TRBJ2-2; 12 nucleotides agree with TRBD2. Germline trimming cut 4 bases from V and 6 bases from J; bases unmatched to any gene: 4. The CDR3 length is 15 residues. Per germline, CDR1 SGHRS and CDR2 YFSETQ.

V and J are TRBV15 and TRBJ2-7; 10 bases fit TRBD2. In germline, CDR1 is LNHNV, CDR2 YYDKDF (reference sequence). J was trimmed by 3 bases and V by 1 base; bases with no gene match: 6. CDR3 length equals 16 residues. The CDR3 DNA follows: TGTGCCACCAGCAGAGCTGGGCTAGCGGGAGTCTACGAGCAGTACTTC. It is translated as CATSRAGLAGVYEQYF.

This chain joins TRBV7-9 and TRBJ1-3; TRBD1 might be the D (5 bases). This CDR3 comprises 17 residues. Germline CDR1 SEHNR, CDR2 FQNEAQ (reference sequence). Trimming left V 5 bases short and J 4 bases short, with 21 bases between. This CDR3 reads CASSTALGAFSGNTIYF. The DNA for the CDR3 is TGTGCCAGCAGCACCGCCCTTGGGGCCTTTTCGGGAAACACCATATATTTT.

J is TRBJ1-1 and V is TRBV28; 9 bases map to TRBD1. With V trimmed by 6 bases and J by 5 bases, 4 bases remained unmatched. Germline V gene lookup returns CDR1 MDHEN and CDR2 SYDVKM. CDR3 length equals 13 residues. The CDR3 bases are TGTGCCAGCAGACAGGGGGCATGGACTGAAGCTTTCTTT. Residues: CASRQGAWTEAFF.

This clone has only a few counts. CDR3 nucleotide sequence: TGTGCCAGCAGCACTGGGGGGGCTCCAGAGACCCAGTACTTC. Translating gives CASSTGGAPETQYF. J is TRBJ2-5 and V is TRBV11-2; possibly TRBD2 for D (7 bases). Germline V lookup: CDR1 SGHAT, CDR2 FQNNGV. V lost 5 bases, J lost 4 bases, and 14 bases lay in between. The length of the CDR3 is 14 residues.